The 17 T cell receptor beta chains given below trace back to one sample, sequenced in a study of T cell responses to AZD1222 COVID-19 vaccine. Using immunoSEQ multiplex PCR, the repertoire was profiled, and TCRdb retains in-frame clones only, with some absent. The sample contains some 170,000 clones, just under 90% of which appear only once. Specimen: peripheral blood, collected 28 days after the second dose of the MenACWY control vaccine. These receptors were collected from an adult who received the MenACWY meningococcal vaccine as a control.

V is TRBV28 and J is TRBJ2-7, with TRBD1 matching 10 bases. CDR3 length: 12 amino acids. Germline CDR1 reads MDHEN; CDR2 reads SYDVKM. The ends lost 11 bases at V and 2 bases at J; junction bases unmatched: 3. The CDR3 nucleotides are TGTGCCGGCGGGACAGGGGCCTACGAGCAGTACTTC. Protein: CAGGTGAYEQYF.

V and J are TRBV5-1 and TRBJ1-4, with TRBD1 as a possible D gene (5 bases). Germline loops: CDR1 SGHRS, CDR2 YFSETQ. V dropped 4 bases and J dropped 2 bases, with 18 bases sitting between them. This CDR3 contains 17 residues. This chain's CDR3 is CASSRRDPVYTNEKLFF. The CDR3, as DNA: TGCGCCAGCAGCCGCCGGGACCCTGTGTACACTAATGAAAAACTGTTTTTT. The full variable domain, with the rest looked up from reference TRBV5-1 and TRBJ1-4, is KAGVTQTPRYLIKTRGQQVTLSCSPISGHRSVSWYQQTPGQGLQFLFEYFSETQRNKGNFPGRFSGRQFSNSRSEMNVSTLELGDSALYLCASSRRDPVYTNEKLFFGSGTQLSVL.

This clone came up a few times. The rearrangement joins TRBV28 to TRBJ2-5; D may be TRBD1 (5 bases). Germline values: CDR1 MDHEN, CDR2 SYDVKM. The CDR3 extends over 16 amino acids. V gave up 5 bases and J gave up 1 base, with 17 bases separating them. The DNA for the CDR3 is TGTGCCAGCAGTGCGACAGCTTCTTTTTTCCAAGAGACCCAGTACTTC. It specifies CASSATASFFQETQYF.

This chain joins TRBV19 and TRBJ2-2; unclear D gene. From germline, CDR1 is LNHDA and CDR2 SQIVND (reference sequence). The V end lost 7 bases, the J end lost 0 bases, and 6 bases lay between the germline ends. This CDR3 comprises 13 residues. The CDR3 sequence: CASNNPNTGELFF. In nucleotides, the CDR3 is TGTGCCAGTAATAATCCGAACACCGGGGAGCTGTTTTTT.

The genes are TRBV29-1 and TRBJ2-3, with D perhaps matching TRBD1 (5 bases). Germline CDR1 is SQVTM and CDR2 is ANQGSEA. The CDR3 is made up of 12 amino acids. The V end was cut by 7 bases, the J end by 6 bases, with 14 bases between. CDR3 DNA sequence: TGCAGCGCCCTGACAGAAAGGGATACGCAGTATTTT. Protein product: CSALTERDTQYF.

CDR3 in amino acids: CASTEGRSYNEQFF. In DNA form, the CDR3 reads TGTGCCAGCACCGAAGGACGGTCATACAATGAGCAGTTCTTC. The gene calls are TRBV27 and TRBJ2-1, with unresolved D. The CDR3 runs 14 residues. Germline V gives CDR1 MNHEY, CDR2 SMNVEV (reference sequence). The V end lost 7 bases, the J end lost 4 bases, and 14 bases lay between the germline ends.

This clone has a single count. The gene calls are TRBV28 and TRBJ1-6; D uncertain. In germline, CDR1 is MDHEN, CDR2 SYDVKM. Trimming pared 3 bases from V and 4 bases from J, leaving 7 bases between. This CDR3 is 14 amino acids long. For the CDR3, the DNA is TGTGCCAGCAGTTTCAGAAAATATAATTCACCCCTCCACTTT. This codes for CASSFRKYNSPLHF.

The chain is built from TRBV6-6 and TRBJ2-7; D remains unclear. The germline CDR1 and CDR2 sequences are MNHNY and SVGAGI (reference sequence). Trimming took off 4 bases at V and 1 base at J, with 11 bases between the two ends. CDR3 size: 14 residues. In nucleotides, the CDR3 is TGTGCCAGCAGTTTCTCGGGTTCTTCCTACGAGCAGTACTTC. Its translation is CASSFSGSSYEQYF.

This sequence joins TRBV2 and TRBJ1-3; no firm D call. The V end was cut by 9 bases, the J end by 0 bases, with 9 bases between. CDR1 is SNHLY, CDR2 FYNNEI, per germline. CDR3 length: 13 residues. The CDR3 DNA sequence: TGTGCCAGACAGCCTAGCTCTGGAAACACCATATATTTT. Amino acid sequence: CARQPSSGNTIYF.

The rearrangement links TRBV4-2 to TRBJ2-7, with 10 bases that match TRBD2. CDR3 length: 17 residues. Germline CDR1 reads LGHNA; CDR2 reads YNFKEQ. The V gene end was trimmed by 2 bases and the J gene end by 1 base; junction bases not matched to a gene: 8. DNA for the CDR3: TGTGCCAGCAGCCAAATTTCCGGGACTAGCGCTTCCTACGAGCAGTACTTC. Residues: CASSQISGTSASYEQYF.

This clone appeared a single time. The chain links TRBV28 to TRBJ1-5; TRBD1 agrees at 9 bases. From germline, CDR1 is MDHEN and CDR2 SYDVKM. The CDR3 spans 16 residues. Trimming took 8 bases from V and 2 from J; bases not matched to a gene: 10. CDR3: CASFAQQGAGNQPQHF. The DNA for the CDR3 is TGTGCCAGCTTTGCCCAACAGGGGGCAGGCAATCAGCCCCAGCATTTT.

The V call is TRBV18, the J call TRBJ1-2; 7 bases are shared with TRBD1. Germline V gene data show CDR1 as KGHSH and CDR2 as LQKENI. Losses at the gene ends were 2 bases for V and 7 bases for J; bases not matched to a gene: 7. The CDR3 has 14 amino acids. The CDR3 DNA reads TGTGCCAGCTCACCAGCGGGACAGCTTACTGGCTACACCTTC. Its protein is CASSPAGQLTGYTF.

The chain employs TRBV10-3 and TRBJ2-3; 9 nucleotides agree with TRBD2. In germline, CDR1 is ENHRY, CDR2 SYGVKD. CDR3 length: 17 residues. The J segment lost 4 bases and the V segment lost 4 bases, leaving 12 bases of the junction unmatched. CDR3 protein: CAISGGRLAEASDTQYF. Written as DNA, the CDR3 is TGTGCCATCAGTGGAGGGCGACTAGCGGAGGCCTCAGATACGCAGTATTTT.

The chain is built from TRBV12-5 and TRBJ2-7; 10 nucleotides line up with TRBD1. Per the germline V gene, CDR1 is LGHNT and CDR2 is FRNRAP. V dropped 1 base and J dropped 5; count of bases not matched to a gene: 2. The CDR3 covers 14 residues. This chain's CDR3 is CASGLGGTGDEQYF. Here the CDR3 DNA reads TGTGCTAGTGGTTTGGGTGGGACAGGGGACGAGCAGTACTTC.

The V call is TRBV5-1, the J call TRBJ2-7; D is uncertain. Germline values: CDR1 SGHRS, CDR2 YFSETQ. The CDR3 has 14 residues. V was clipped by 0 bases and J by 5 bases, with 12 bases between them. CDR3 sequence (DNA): TGCGCCAGCAGCTTGGGGACCCTAAAGGACGAGCAGTACTTC. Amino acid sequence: CASSLGTLKDEQYF.

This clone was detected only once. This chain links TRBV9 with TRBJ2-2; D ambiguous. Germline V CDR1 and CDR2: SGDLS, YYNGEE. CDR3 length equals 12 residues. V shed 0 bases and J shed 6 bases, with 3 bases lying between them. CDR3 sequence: CASSVEAGELFF. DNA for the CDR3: TGTGCCAGCAGCGTAGAGGCCGGGGAGCTGTTTTTT. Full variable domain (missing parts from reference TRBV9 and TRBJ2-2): DSGVTQTPKHLITATGQRVTLRCSPRSGDLSVYWYQQSLDQGLQFLIQYYNGEERAKGNILERFSAQQFPDLHSELNLSSLELGDSALYFCASSVEAGELFFGEGSRLTVL.

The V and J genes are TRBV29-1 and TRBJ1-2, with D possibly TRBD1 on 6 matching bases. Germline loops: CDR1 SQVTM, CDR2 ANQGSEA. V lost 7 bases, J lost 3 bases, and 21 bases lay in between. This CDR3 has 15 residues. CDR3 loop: CSGYGTLQGDYGYTF. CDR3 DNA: TGCAGCGGGTACGGGACACTCCAAGGGGACTATGGCTACACCTTC.